These T cell receptor beta chains were read from a single sample in a study of cytomegalovirus exposure and HLA in healthy donors. Assay used: immunoSEQ multiplex PCR; TCRdb lists only in-frame clones, some missing. The table records 150,000 to 200,000 clones, 79% of them present only once. The specimen was PBMCs. Receptors originate from a woman between 45 and 60 years old in good health and CMV-seronegative. Both conserved end residues are part of each CDR3. The size field is filled for only some rows; it gives once, few, many or a size class.

v_call clone_size cdr3_aa
TRBV18 . CASSPQANEKLFF
TRBV19 . CASSPRGGLASYEQYF
TRBV18 once CASSPGQGRSGNTIYF
TRBV6-1 . CASSQGQANYEQYF
TRBV2 . CARGSSSSTDTQYF
TRBV19 . CASMGGTEAFF
TRBV5-6 . CASSFTSDTQYF
TRBV7-8 . CASRPRWGLSYEQYF
TRBV6-5 . CASSYTTGDGYTF
TRBV18 . CASSPPGQISYNSPLHF
TRBV2 . CASSEGSGLKGNEQFF
TRBV5-1 . CASSTLGGTDTQYF
TRBV6-4 few CASSADMNTEAFF
TRBV7-2 . CASSSGWGGDGYTF
TRBV11-2 once CASSLGGSTGELFF
TRBV20-1 . CSARDLPEQYF
TRBV28 . CASTKGGAPYNEQFF
TRBV5-4 . CASSTTGALPNSPLHF
TRBV19 . CASSSNTPGTGFYEQYF
TRBV28 . CASSLTLGQATIKDEQFF
TRBV7-9 . CSSSLDGGSEQFF
TRBV7-2 . CASSLQGQSNQPQHF
TRBV5-1 once CASSLSGINQPQHF
TRBV5-1 . CASSFGGGTEAFF
TRBV7-9 few CASSSYLSSYNEQFF
TRBV6-1 . CASSSNVRRGYEQYF
TRBV5-6 . CASSPGVNEQFF
TRBV18 . CASSQQDRDSPLHF
TRBV6-4 . CASRVDSGDSPLHF
TRBV7-2 . CASSLGGGSAYEQYF
TRBV5-4 . CASSPGLPGAGSSYNEQFF
TRBV5-1 . CASSLGAENQPQHF
TRBV5-4 . CASSANSLSTDTQYF
TRBV28 . CASSPLDPSMGAEAFF
TRBV5-1 . CASSLVKGFQETQYF
TRBV10-2 few CASAGVGQPQHF
TRBV19 . CASSPAGGGYEQYF
TRBV4-3 . CASSQESQGLAGAEQFF
TRBV5-1 . CASSLTQSGGFDLHF
TRBV4-2 . CASSQDTRLEQYF
TRBV4-1 . CASSQGVPGDSNQPQHF
TRBV5-4 few CASSLGLQGRTEAFF
TRBV2 . CASSGQVGGYGYTF
TRBV7-2 once CASSLLGQGWNEQFF
TRBV6-4 . CASSHTPRSSYNEQFF
TRBV21-1 . CASSPRGGVRYYSNQPQHF
TRBV28 . CASSFGDRGRRGYTF
TRBV7-2 . CASSSMGLGSYEQYF
TRBV9 . CASSVGSGGSTDTQYF
TRBV7-9 . CSRRKAGRSYEQYF
TRBV9 . CASSETYSNQPQHF